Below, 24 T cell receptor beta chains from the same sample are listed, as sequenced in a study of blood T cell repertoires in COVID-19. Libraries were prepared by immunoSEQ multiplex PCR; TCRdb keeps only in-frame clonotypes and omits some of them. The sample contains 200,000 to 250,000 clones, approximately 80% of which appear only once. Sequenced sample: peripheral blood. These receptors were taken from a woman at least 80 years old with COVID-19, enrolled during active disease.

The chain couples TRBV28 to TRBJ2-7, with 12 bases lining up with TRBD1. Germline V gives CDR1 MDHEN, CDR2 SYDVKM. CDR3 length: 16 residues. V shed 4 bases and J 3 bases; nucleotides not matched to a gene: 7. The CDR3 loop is CASSSGTGGGIYEQYF. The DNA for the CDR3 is TGTGCCAGCAGTTCGGGGACAGGGGGCGGGATCTACGAGCAGTACTTC. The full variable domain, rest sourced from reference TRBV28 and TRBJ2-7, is DVKVTQSSRYLVKRTGEKVFLECVQDMDHENMFWYRQDPGLGLRLIYFSYDVKMKEKGDIPEGYSVSREKKERFSLILESASTNQTSMYLCASSSGTGGGIYEQYFGPGTRLTVT.

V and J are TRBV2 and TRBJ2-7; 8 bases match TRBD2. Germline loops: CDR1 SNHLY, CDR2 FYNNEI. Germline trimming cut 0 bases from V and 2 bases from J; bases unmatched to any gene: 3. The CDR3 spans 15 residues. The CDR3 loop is CASSEASGGPYEQYF. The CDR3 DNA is TGTGCCAGCAGTGAAGCCAGCGGGGGACCCTACGAGCAGTACTTC. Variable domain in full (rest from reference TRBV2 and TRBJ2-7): EPEVTQTPSHQVTQMGQEVILRCVPISNHLYFYWYRQILGQKVEFLVSFYNNEISEKSEIFDDQFSVERPDGSNFTLKIRSTKLEDSAMYFCASSEASGGPYEQYFGPGTRLTVT.

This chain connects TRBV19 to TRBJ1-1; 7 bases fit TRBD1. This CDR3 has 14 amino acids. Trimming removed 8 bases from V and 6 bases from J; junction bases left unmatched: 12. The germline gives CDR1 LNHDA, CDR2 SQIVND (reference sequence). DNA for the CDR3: TGTGCCAGTTATGTAGACAGGGCAGCATCTGAAGCTTTCTTT. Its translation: CASYVDRAASEAFF.

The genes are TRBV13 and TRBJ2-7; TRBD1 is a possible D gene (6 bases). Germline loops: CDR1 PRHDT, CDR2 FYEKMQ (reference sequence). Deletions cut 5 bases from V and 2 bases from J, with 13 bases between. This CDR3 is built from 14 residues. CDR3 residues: CASSTADRTYEQYV. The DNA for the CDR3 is TGTGCCAGCAGCACGGCGGACAGAACCTACGAGCAGTACGTC.

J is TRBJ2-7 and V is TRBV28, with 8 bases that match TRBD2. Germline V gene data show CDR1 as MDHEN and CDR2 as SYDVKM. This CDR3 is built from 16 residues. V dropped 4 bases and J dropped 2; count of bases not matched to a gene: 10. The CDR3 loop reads CASSSLGRDVPYEQYV. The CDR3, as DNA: TGTGCCAGCAGTTCCCTCGGGAGGGACGTCCCCTACGAGCAGTACGTC.

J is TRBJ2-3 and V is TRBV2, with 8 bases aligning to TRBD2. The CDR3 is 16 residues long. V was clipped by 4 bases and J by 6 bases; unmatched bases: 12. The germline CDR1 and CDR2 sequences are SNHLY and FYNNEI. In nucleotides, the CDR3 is TGTGCCAGCAGTGGGGGGATAGCGGGGCGAGGCGATACGCAGTATTTT. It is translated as CASSGGIAGRGDTQYF.

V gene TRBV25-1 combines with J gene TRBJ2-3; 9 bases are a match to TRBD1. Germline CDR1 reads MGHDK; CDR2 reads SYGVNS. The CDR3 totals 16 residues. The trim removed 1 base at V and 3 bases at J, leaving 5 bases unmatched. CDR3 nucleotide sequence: TGTGCCAGCAGTGAATTTCCGGGACAGGGTACAGATACGCAGTATTTT. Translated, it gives CASSEFPGQGTDTQYF. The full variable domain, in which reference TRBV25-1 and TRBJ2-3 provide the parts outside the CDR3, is EADIYQTPRYLVIGTGKKITLECSQTMGHDKMYWYQQDPGMELHLIHYSYGVNSTEKGDLSSESTVSRIRTEHFPLTLESARPSHTSQYLCASSEFPGQGTDTQYFGPGTRLTVL.

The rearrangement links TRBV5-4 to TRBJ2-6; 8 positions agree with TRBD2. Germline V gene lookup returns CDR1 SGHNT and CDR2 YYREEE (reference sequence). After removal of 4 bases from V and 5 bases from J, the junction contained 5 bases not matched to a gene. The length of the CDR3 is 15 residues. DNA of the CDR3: TGTGCCAGCAGCGAGCCGGGGGGGAGGGCCAACGTCCTGACTTTC. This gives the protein CASSEPGGRANVLTF.

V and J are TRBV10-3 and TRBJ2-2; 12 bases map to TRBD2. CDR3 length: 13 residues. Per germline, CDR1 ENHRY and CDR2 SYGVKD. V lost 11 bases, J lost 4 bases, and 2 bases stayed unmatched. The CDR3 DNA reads TGTGCCCTAGCGGGGGGGGTCACCGGGGAGCTGTTTTTT. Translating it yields CALAGGVTGELFF.

The CDR3 DNA follows: TGCGCCAGCAGCCGGTCCACGACAGGGGTGGTCAATGAGCAGTTCTTC. Encoded protein: CASSRSTTGVVNEQFF. The chain has TRBV5-1 and TRBJ2-1; the match to TRBD1 covers 8 bases. Germline trimming cut 4 bases from V and 6 bases from J; bases unmatched to any gene: 12. The CDR3 length is 16 residues. The germline V gene has CDR1 SGHRS and CDR2 YFSETQ.

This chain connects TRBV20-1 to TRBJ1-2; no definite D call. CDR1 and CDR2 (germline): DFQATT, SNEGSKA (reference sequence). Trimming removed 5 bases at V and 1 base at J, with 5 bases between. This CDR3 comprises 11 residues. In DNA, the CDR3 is TGCAGTGCTCAGGATAACTATGGCTACACCTTC. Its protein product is CSAQDNYGYTF.

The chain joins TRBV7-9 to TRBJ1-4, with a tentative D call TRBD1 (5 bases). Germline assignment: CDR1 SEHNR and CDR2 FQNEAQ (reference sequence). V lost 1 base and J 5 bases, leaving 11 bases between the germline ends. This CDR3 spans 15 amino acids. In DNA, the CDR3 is TGTGCCAGCAGCTTAGATCGGGGGGGAAATGAAAAACTGTTTTTT. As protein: CASSLDRGGNEKLFF.

Here the CDR3 reads CSVEQVVASPDTVYAYEQYF. The DNA of the CDR3 is TGCAGCGTTGAACAAGTGGTGGCATCCCCGGATACAGTCTATGCCTACGAGCAGTACTTC. This chain uses TRBV29-1 with TRBJ2-7; no firm D call. The V end lost 2 bases, the J end lost 2 bases, and 31 bases lay between the germline ends. The CDR3 spans 20 residues. Germline CDR1 SQVTM, CDR2 ANQGSEA.

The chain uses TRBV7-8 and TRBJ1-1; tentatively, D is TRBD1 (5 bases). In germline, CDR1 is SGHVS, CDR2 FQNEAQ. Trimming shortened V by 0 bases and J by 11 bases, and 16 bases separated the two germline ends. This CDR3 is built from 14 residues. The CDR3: CASSLAPLTAQAFF. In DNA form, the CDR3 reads TGTGCCAGCAGCTTAGCCCCCCTGACAGCGCAGGCTTTCTTT.

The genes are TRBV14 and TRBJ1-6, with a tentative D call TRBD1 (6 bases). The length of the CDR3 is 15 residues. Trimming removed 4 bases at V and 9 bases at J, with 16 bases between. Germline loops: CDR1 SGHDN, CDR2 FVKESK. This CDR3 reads CASSPRQEKTSPLHF. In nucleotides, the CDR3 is TGTGCCAGCAGCCCTAGACAGGAAAAGACTTCACCCCTCCACTTT.

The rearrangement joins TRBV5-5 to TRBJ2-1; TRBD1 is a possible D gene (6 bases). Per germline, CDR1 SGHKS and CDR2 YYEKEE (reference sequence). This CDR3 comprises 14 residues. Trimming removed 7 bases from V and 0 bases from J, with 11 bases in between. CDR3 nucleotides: TGTGCCAGCCAGGGGCCGAGCTCCTACAATGAGCAGTTCTTC. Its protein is CASQGPSSYNEQFF. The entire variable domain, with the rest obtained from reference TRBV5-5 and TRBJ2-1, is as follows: DAGVTQSPTHLIKTRGQQVTLRCSPISGHKSVSWYQQVLGQGPQFIFQYYEKEERGRGNFPDRFSARQFPNYSSELNVNALLLGDSALYLCASQGPSSYNEQFFGPGTRLTVL.

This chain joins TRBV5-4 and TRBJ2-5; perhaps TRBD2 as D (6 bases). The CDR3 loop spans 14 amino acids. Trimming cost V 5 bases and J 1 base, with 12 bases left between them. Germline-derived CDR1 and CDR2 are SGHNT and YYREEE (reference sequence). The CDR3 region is CASRGGLVQETQYF. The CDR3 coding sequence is TGTGCCAGCAGGGGAGGACTGGTCCAAGAGACCCAGTACTTC. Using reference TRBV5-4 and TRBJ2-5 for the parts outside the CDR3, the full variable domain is ETGVTQSPTHLIKTRGQQVTLRCSSQSGHNTVSWYQQALGQGPQFIFQYYREEENGRGNFPPRFSGLQFPNYSSELNVNALELDDSALYLCASRGGLVQETQYFGPGTRLLVL.

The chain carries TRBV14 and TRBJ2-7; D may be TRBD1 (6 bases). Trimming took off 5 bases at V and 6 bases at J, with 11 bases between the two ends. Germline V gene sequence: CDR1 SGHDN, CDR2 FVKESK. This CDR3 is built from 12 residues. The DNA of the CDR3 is TGTGCCAGCAGCTACGGACAGAGCGAGCAGTACTTC. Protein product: CASSYGQSEQYF.

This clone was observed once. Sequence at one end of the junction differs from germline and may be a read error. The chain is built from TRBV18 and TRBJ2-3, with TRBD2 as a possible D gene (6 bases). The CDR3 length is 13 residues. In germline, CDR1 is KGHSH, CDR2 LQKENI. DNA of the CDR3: TGTGCCAGCTCAAGTAGCGGCACAAATACGCAGTATTTT. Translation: CASSSSGTNTQYF.

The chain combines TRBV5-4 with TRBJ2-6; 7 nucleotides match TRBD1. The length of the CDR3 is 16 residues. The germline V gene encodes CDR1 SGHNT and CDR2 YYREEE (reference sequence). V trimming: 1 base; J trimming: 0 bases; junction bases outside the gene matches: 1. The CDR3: CASSLNRGSGANVLTF. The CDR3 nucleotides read TGTGCCAGCAGCTTGAACAGGGGCTCTGGGGCCAACGTCCTGACTTTC.

The CDR3 protein is CASSQASGGNSYNEQFF. Written as DNA, the CDR3 is TGTGCCAGCAGCCAGGCTAGCGGGGGGAACTCCTACAATGAGCAGTTCTTC. The V gene is TRBV4-2, the J gene TRBJ2-1; TRBD2 aligns across 11 bases. The trim removed 3 bases at V and 0 bases at J, leaving 4 bases unmatched. CDR1 LGHNA and CDR2 YNFKEQ come from the germline V gene. The CDR3 totals 17 residues.

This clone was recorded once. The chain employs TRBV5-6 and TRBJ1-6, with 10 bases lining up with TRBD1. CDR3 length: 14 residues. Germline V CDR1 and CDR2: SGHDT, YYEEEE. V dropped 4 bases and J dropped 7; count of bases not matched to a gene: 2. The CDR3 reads CASSRDRGNSPLHF. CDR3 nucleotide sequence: TGTGCCAGCAGCCGGGACAGGGGAAATTCACCCCTCCACTTT. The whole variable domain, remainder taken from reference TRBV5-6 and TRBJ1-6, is DAGVTQSPTHLIKTRGQQVTLRCSPKSGHDTVSWYQQALGQGPQFIFQYYEEEERQRGNFPDRFSGHQFPNYSSELNVNALLLGDSALYLCASSRDRGNSPLHFGNGTRLTVT.

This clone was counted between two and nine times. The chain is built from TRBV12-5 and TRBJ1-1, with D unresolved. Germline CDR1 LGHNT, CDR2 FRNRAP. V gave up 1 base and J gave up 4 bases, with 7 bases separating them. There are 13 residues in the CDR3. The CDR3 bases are TGTGCTAGTGGTTTGGGGGAGGGCACTGAAGCTTTCTTT. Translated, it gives CASGLGEGTEAFF.

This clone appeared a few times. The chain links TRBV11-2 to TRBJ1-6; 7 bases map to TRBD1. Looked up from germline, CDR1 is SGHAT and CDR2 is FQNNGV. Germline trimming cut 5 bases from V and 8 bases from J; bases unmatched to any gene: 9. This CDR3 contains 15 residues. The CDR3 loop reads CASSTRQGRDSPLHF. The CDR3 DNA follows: TGTGCCAGCAGCACCCGACAGGGTAGGGATTCACCCCTCCACTTT. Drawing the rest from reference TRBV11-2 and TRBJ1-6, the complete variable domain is EAGVAQSPRYKIIEKRQSVAFWCNPISGHATLYWYQQILGQGPKLLIQFQNNGVVDDSQLPKDRFSAERLKGVDSTLKIQPAKLEDSAVYLCASSTRQGRDSPLHFGNGTRLTVT.